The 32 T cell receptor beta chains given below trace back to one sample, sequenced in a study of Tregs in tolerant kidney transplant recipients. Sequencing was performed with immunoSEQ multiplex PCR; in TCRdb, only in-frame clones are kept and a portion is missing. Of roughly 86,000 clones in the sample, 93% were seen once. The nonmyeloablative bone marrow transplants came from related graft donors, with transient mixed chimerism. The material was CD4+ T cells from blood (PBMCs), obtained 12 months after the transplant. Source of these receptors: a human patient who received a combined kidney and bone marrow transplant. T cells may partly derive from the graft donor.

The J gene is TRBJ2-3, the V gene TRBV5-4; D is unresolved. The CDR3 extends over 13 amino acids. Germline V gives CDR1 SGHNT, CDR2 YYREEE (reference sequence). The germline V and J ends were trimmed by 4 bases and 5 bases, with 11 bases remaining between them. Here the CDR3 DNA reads TGTGCCAGCAGCCTTACTTTCCGAGATACGCAGTATTTT. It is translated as CASSLTFRDTQYF.

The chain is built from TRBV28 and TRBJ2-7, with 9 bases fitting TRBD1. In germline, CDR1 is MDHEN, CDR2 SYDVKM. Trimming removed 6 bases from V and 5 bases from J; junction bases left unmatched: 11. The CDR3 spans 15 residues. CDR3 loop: CASSRAGQGRDEQYF. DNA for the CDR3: TGTGCCAGCAGCCGAGCGGGACAGGGTCGGGACGAGCAGTACTTC.

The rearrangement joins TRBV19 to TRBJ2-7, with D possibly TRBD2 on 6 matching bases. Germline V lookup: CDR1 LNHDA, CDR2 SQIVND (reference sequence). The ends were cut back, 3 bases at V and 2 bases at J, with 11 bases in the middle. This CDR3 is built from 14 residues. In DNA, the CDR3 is TGTGCCAGTAGTATTATCGGGGGAACCTACGAGCAGTACTTC. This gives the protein CASSIIGGTYEQYF.

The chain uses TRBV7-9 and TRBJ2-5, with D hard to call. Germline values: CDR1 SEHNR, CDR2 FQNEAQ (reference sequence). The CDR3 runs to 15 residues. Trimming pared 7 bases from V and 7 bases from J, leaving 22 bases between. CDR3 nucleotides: TGTGCCAGCAACTCTAATGATTTGAATTACGTGACCCAGTACTTC. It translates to CASNSNDLNYVTQYF.

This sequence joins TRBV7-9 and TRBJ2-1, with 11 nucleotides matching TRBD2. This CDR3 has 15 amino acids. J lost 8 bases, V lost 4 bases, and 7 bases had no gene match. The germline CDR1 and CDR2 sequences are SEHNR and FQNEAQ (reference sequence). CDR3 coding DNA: TGTGCCAGCAGCTCGACTAGCGGGATAGGCGATGAGCAGTTCTTC. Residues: CASSSTSGIGDEQFF.

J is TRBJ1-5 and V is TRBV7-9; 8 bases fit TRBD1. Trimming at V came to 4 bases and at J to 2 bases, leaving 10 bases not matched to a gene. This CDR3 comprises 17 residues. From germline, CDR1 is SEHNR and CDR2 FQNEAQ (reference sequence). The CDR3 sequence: CASSSPQGAGGNQPQHF. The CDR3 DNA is TGTGCCAGCAGCTCCCCTCAGGGGGCAGGTGGCAATCAGCCCCAGCATTTT.

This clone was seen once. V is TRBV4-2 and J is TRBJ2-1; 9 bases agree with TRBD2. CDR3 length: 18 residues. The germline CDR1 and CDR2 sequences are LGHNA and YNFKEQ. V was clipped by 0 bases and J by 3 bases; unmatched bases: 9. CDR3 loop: CASSQEGNAGGVYNEQFF. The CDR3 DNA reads TGTGCCAGCAGCCAAGAAGGAAATGCGGGAGGGGTCTACAATGAGCAGTTCTTC.

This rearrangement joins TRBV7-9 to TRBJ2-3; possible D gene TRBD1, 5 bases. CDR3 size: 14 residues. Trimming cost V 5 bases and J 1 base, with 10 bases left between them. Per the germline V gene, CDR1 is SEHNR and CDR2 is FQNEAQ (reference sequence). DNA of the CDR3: TGTGCCAGCAGCCAGGGCTTGGGCACAGATACGCAGTATTTT. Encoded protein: CASSQGLGTDTQYF.

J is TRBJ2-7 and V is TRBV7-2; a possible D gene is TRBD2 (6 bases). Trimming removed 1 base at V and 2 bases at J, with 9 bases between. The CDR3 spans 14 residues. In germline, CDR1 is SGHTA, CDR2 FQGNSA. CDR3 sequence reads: CASSLGRVAYEQYF. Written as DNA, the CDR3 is TGTGCCAGCAGCTTAGGGAGGGTCGCCTACGAGCAGTACTTC.

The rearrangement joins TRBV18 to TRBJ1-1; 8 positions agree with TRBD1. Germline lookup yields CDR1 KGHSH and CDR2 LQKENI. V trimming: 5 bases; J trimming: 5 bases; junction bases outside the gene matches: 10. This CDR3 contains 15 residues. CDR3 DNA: TGTGCCAGCTCAAGAGTGACAGGGGTGGGGACTGAAGCTTTCTTT. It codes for CASSRVTGVGTEAFF.

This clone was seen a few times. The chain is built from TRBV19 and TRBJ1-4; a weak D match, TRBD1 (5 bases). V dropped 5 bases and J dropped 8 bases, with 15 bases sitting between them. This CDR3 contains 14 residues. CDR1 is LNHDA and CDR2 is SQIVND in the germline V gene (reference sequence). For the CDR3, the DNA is TGTGCCAGTAGTGTGACAGCTGCGTGGGAAAAACTGTTTTTT. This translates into CASSVTAAWEKLFF.

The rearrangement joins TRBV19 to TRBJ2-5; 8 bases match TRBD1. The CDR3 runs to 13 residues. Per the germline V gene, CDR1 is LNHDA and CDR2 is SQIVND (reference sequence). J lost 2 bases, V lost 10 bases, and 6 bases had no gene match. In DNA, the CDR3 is TGTGCCACCAAACGGACAGGGCAAGAGACCCAGTACTTC. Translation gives CATKRTGQETQYF.

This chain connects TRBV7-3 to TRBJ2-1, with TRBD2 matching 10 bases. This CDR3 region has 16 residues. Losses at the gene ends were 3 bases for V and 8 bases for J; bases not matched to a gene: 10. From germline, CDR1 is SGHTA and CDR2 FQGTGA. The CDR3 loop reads CASSFSGTSARDEQFF. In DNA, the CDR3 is TGTGCCAGCAGCTTTTCCGGGACTAGCGCTCGGGATGAGCAGTTCTTC.

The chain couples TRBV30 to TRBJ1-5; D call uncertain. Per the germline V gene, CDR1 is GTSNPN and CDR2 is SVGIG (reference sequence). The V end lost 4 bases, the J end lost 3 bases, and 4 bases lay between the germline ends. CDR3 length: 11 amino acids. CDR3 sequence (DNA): TGTGCCTGGATGGCCAATCAGCCCCAGCATTTT. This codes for CAWMANQPQHF.

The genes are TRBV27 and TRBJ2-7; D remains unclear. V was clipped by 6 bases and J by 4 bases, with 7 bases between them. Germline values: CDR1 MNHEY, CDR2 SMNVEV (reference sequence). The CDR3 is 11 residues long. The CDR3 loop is CASRERYEQYF. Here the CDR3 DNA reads TGTGCCAGCAGGGAGAGGTACGAGCAGTACTTC.

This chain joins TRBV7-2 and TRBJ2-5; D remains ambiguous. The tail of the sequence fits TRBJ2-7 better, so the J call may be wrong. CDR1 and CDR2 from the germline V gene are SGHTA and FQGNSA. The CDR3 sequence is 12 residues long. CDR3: CASSLRLYEQYF. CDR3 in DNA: TGTGCCAGCAGCTTACGCCTCTACGAGCAGTACTTC.

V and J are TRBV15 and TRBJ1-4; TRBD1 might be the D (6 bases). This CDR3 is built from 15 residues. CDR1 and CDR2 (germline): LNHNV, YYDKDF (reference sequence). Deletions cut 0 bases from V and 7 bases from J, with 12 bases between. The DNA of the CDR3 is TGTGCCACCAGCAGAGATGCGGACAGAGGTGAAAAACTGTTTTTT. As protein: CATSRDADRGEKLFF.

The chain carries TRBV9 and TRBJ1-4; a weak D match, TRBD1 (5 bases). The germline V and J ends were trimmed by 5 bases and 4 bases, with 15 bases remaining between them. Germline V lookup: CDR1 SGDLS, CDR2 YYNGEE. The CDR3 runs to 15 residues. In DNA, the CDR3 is TGTGCCAGCAGTGTCGACATACAGGTTAATGAAAAACTGTTTTTT. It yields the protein CASSVDIQVNEKLFF.

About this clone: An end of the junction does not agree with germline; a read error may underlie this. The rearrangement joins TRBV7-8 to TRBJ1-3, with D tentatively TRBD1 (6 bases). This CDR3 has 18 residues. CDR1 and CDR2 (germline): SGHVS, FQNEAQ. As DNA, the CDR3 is TGTGCCAGCAGCCCGTTTCGGAGGTACAGGGACCCTGGGAACACCATATATTTT. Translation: CASSPFRRYRDPGNTIYF.

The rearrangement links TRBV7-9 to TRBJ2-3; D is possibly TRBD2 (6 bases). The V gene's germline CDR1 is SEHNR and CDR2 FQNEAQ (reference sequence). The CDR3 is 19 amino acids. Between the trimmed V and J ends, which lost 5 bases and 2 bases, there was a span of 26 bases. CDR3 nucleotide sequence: TGTGCCAGCAGCCCAACGACTAGTATGGTAACCAGGACCACAGATACGCAGTATTTT. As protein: CASSPTTSMVTRTTDTQYF.

The CDR3 sequence: CASSKFPRDGYTF. CDR3 bases: TGTGCCAGCAGCAAGTTTCCAAGAGATGGCTACACCTTC. The chain couples TRBV5-4 to TRBJ1-2; D call uncertain. Germline V CDR1 and CDR2: SGHNT, YYREEE (reference sequence). The CDR3 is made up of 13 amino acids. Trimming took off 4 bases at V and 6 bases at J, with 13 bases between the two ends. The variable domain in full, with the rest retrieved from reference TRBV5-4 and TRBJ1-2, is ETGVTQSPTHLIKTRGQQVTLRCSSQSGHNTVSWYQQALGQGPQFIFQYYREEENGRGNFPPRFSGLQFPNYSSELNVNALELDDSALYLCASSKFPRDGYTFGSGTRLTVV.

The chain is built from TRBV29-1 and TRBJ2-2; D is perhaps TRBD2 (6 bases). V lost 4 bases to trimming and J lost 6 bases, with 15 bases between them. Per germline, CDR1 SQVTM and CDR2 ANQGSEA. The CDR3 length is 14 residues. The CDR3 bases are TGCAGCGTTGGGAGACTAGGTTCGCCCGGGGAGCTGTTTTTT. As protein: CSVGRLGSPGELFF.

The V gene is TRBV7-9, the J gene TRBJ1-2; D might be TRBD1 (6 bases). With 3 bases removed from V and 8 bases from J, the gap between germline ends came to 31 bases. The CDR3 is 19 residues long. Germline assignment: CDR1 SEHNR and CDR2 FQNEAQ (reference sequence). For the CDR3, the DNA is TGTGCCAGCAGCTTGGCAGGGGAAGGGGCCCTGTCGGCGTTTGGCGGCTACACCTTC. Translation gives CASSLAGEGALSAFGGYTF. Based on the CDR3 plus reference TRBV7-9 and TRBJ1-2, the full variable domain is DTGVSQNPRHKITKRGQNVTFRCDPISEHNRLYWYRQTLGQGPEFLTYFQNEAQLEKSRLLSDRFSAERPKGSFSTLEIQRTEQGDSAMYLCASSLAGEGALSAFGGYTFGSGTRLTVV.

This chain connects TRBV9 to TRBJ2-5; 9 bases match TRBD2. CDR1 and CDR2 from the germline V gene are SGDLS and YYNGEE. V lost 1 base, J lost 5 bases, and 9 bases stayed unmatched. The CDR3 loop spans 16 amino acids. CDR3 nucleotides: TGTGCCAGCAGCGTAAGCCCGAAGCGGGGGGCCGAGACCCAGTACTTC. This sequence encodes CASSVSPKRGAETQYF.

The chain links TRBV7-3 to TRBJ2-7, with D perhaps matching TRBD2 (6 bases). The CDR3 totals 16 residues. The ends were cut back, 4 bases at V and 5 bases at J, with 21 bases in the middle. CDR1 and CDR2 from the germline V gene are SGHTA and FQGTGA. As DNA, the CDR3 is TGTGCCAGCAGCTCCAAGCCCCTCCGGGAGCGGAACGAGCAGTACTTC. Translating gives CASSSKPLRERNEQYF.

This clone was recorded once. The CDR3 coding sequence is TGTGCCAGCAGCTGGGCGGGAGTTGCAGATACGCAGTATTTT. This translates into CASSWAGVADTQYF. The chain uses TRBV5-4 and TRBJ2-3, with 7 bases identical to TRBD2. After removal of 3 bases from V and 4 bases from J, the junction contained 5 bases not matched to a gene. The CDR3 is 14 residues long. Germline V CDR1 and CDR2: SGHNT, YYREEE (reference sequence).

The CDR3 reads CASSSVASNQPQHF. The CDR3, as DNA: TGTGCCAGCAGTTCGGTTGCCAGCAATCAGCCCCAGCATTTT. V and J are TRBV27 and TRBJ1-5; D unclear. The V and J ends lost 4 bases and 1 base respectively, with 8 bases between them. Germline CDR1 is MNHEY and CDR2 is SMNVEV (reference sequence). CDR3 size: 14 residues.

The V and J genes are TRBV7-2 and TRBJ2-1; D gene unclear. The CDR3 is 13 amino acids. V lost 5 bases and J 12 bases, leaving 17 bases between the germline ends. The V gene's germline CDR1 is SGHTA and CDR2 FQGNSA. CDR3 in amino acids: CASSPRVSMGQFF. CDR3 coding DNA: TGTGCCAGCAGCCCACGGGTTAGTATGGGGCAGTTCTTC.

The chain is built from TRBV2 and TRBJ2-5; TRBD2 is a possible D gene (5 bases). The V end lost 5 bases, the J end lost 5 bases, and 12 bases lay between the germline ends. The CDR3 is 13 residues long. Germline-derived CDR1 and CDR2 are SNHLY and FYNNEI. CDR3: CASSTGIRETQYF. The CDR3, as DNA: TGTGCCAGCAGTACCGGGATCAGGGAGACCCAGTACTTC.

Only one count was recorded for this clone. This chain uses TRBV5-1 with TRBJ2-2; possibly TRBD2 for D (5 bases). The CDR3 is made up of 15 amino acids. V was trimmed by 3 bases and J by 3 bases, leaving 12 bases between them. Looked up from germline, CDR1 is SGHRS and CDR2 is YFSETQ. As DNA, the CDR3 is TGCGCCAGCAGCTATGAGACTATCGACACCGGGGAGCTGTTTTTT. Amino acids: CASSYETIDTGELFF. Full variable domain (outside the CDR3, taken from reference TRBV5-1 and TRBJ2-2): KAGVTQTPRYLIKTRGQQVTLSCSPISGHRSVSWYQQTPGQGLQFLFEYFSETQRNKGNFPGRFSGRQFSNSRSEMNVSTLELGDSALYLCASSYETIDTGELFFGEGSRLTVL.

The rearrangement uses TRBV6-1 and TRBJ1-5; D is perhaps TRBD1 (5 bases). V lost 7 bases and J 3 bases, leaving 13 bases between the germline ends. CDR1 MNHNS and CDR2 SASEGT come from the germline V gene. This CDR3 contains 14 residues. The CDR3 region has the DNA TGTGCCAGCATCCGAAGGGGCTCCAATCAGCCCCAGCATTTT. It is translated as CASIRRGSNQPQHF.

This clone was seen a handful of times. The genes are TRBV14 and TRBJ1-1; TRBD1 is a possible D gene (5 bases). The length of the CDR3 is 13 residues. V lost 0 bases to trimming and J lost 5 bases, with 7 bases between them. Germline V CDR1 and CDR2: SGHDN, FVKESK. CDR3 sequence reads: CASSQDRVTEAFF. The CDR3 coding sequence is TGTGCCAGCAGCCAAGACAGGGTGACTGAAGCTTTCTTT.